What follows are 21 T cell receptor beta chains derived from one specimen sequenced in a study of blood T cell repertoires in COVID-19. The assay was immunoSEQ multiplex PCR, and TCRdb's table has in-frame clones only and misses some. This sample carries more than 85,000 clones, about 90% of them seen once, and the ten largest clones take around 5.3%. Sequenced input: peripheral blood. The source is a woman in her fifties or sixties with COVID-19, enrolled during active disease.

The sample holds one count of this clone. The chain combines TRBV5-1 with TRBJ1-2; D is possibly TRBD1 (5 bases). CDR1 SGHRS and CDR2 YFSETQ come from the germline V gene. The CDR3 length is 14 residues. The ends were cut back, 4 bases at V and 7 bases at J, with 17 bases in the middle. CDR3 coding DNA: TGCGCCAGCAGCGTGGACCAGGGTTCGGGTGGCTACACCTTC. Translated: CASSVDQGSGGYTF.

There are a few counts of this clone. The chain has TRBV5-4 and TRBJ1-2; D might be TRBD1 (6 bases). Trimming cost V 4 bases and J 0 bases, with 10 bases left between them. The germline gives CDR1 SGHNT, CDR2 YYREEE (reference sequence). The CDR3 runs 14 residues. The CDR3 coding sequence is TGTGCCAGCAGCCGGGACAACGCTAACTATGGCTACACCTTC. Its protein is CASSRDNANYGYTF.

The chain is built from TRBV27 and TRBJ2-2; possible D gene TRBD2, 7 bases. This CDR3 is built from 19 residues. The germline V and J ends were trimmed by 3 bases and 0 bases, with 20 bases remaining between them. Germline V gives CDR1 MNHEY, CDR2 SMNVEV (reference sequence). CDR3 DNA sequence: TGTGCCAGCAGTTTTTTATTGGGAGGGGGATCTCCGAACACCGGGGAGCTGTTTTTT. Residues: CASSFLLGGGSPNTGELFF.

This chain connects TRBV12-3 or TRBV12-4 to TRBJ2-3; a weak D match, TRBD1 (6 bases). The V and J ends lost 5 bases and 5 bases respectively, with 11 bases between them. The CDR3 sequence is 13 residues long. Here the CDR3 DNA reads TGTGCCAGCAGTGCAGGGGCCGGAGATACGCAGTATTTT. Translation gives CASSAGAGDTQYF.

The genes are TRBV4-1 and TRBJ2-7; 7 nucleotides match TRBD2. Trimming took 1 base from V and 0 from J; bases not matched to a gene: 9. From germline, CDR1 is MGHRA and CDR2 YSYEKL. The CDR3 covers 17 residues. CDR3 sequence: CASSQGSRLATSYEQYF. CDR3 nucleotides: TGCGCCAGCAGCCAAGGATCCAGACTAGCCACCTCCTACGAGCAGTACTTC.

The chain uses TRBV19 and TRBJ1-5; TRBD1 aligns across 7 bases. The trim removed 6 bases at V and 3 bases at J, leaving 8 bases unmatched. Per germline, CDR1 LNHDA and CDR2 SQIVND (reference sequence). CDR3 size: 15 residues. The CDR3 reads CASSNFDRDNQPQHF. CDR3 bases: TGTGCCAGTAGCAATTTTGACAGGGACAATCAGCCCCAGCATTTT.

This clone was detected a few times. The sample has other DNA sequences that encode this CDR3 too. The gene calls are TRBV12-3 or TRBV12-4 and TRBJ2-7, with D uncertain. Deletions cut 1 base from V and 1 base from J, with 5 bases between. CDR3 length: 13 amino acids. Here the CDR3 reads CASSLGLSYEQYF. The CDR3 DNA reads TGTGCCAGCAGTTTAGGTCTTTCCTACGAGCAGTACTTC.

The J gene is TRBJ2-2, the V gene TRBV7-9; tentatively, D is TRBD1 (6 bases). CDR1 and CDR2 from the germline V gene are SEHNR and FQNEAQ (reference sequence). V lost 10 bases and J lost 4, with 19 bases in between. The CDR3 length is 15 residues. The CDR3 DNA is TGTGCCACCCCGAGGGGGTTGGTTACCACCGGGGAGCTGTTTTTT. As protein: CATPRGLVTTGELFF.

The chain carries TRBV5-6 and TRBJ1-5, with TRBD1 identical over 8 bases. The CDR3 totals 16 residues. Germline V gene data show CDR1 as SGHDT and CDR2 as YYEEEE. The V and J ends lost 1 base and 5 bases, in that order; junction bases with no gene match: 8. The CDR3 DNA is TGTGCCAGCAGCTTGTCAGGGGGCGGACTCGATCAGCCCCAGCATTTT. Protein sequence: CASSLSGGGLDQPQHF.

V usage is TRBV30 and J usage is TRBJ1-1, with D possibly matching TRBD1 (5 bases). Trimming pared 0 bases from V and 1 base from J, leaving 9 bases between. This CDR3 is built from 14 residues. The germline gives CDR1 GTSNPN, CDR2 SVGIG (reference sequence). The CDR3 sequence: CAWSVKTANTEAFF. CDR3 nucleotides: TGTGCCTGGAGTGTAAAGACAGCGAACACTGAAGCTTTCTTT.

V is TRBV10-3 and J is TRBJ2-7, with 10 bases fitting TRBD1. This CDR3 contains 14 residues. Germline-derived CDR1 and CDR2 are ENHRY and SYGVKD. V lost 6 bases to trimming and J lost 5 bases; unmatched junction nucleotides: 7. In nucleotides, the CDR3 is TGTGCCATCAGGGCCGGGACAGGGGCCGACGAGCAGTACTTC. Encoded protein: CAIRAGTGADEQYF.

About this clone itself: Other nucleotide sequences in the sample specify the same CDR3. The chain is built from TRBV5-4 and TRBJ1-2, with 7 bases identical to TRBD1. This CDR3 spans 17 amino acids. Germline V gene sequence: CDR1 SGHNT, CDR2 YYREEE (reference sequence). V lost 2 bases to trimming and J lost 8 bases; unmatched junction nucleotides: 18. Written as DNA, the CDR3 is TGTGCCAGCAGCTTTGTAAAGTCGGCAGGGGGGCGGGGCGGCTACACCTTC. Translation gives CASSFVKSAGGRGGYTF.

This chain joins TRBV2 and TRBJ1-2, with D possibly being TRBD1 (5 bases). The V and J ends lost 6 bases and 3 bases respectively, with 14 bases between them. The CDR3 has 14 amino acids. Per the germline V gene, CDR1 is SNHLY and CDR2 is FYNNEI. In nucleotides, the CDR3 is TGTGCCAGCAGGGCAAGCTCACAGGACTATGGCTACACCTTC. Amino acids: CASRASSQDYGYTF.

The table lists this clone with a count of one. The chain recombines TRBV30 with TRBJ1-2; D might be TRBD1 (5 bases). V was pared by 4 bases and J by 7 bases, with 16 bases between. CDR3 length equals 13 residues. Germline assignment: CDR1 GTSNPN and CDR2 SVGIG (reference sequence). In nucleotides, the CDR3 is TGTGCCTGGACGGGGGACCGGATTTCTGGCTACACCTTC. Protein product: CAWTGDRISGYTF.

A note on this clone: One junction end does not reproduce the germline sequence, and a read error may be involved. This chain joins TRBV7-7 and TRBJ2-1; TRBD1 agrees at 12 bases. The CDR3 runs to 17 residues. Germline lookup yields CDR1 SSHAT and CDR2 FNYEAQ (reference sequence). CDR3 nucleotides: TGTGCTAGCAGCCCCGGGACAGGGGGCGGATCCTACAATGAGCAGTTCTTC. This sequence encodes CASSPGTGGGSYNEQFF.

The chain couples TRBV7-3 to TRBJ2-5; D may be TRBD1 (5 bases). Trimming shortened V by 4 bases and J by 5 bases, and 11 bases separated the two germline ends. Germline-derived CDR1 and CDR2 are SGHTA and FQGTGA. The CDR3 runs to 13 residues. CDR3 sequence reads: CASSSRGSETQYF. In DNA form, the CDR3 reads TGTGCCAGCAGCTCAAGGGGATCCGAGACCCAGTACTTC.

The chain couples TRBV15 to TRBJ2-7, with TRBD1 identical over 7 bases. From germline, CDR1 is LNHNV and CDR2 YYDKDF (reference sequence). There are 16 residues in the CDR3. The V and J ends lost 3 bases and 2 bases, in that order; junction bases with no gene match: 10. The CDR3 nucleotides are TGTGCCACCAGCAGCCCCCACAGGGGAACGGCCTACGAGCAGTACTTC. Amino acids: CATSSPHRGTAYEQYF.

The rearrangement uses TRBV27 and TRBJ2-3; 7 nucleotides match TRBD2. V lost 5 bases and J lost 2; bases outside the gene matches: 10. Per germline, CDR1 MNHEY and CDR2 SMNVEV (reference sequence). CDR3 size: 16 residues. The chain's CDR3 is CASSPTRGVFTDTQYF. The CDR3 DNA reads TGTGCCAGCAGTCCTACCCGGGGGGTTTTCACAGATACGCAGTATTTT.

The chain carries TRBV7-2 and TRBJ2-1, with D hard to call. Trimming stripped 0 bases from V and 0 bases from J, with 9 bases between. This CDR3 contains 16 residues. CDR1 and CDR2 (germline): SGHTA, FQGNSA. Here the CDR3 DNA reads TGTGCCAGCAGCTTAGCCACAGATAGCTCCTACAATGAGCAGTTCTTC. Translation: CASSLATDSSYNEQFF.

V and J are TRBV6-6 and TRBJ1-2; D is undetermined. The V and J ends lost 6 bases and 0 bases respectively, with 14 bases between them. Germline V gene lookup returns CDR1 MNHNY and CDR2 SVGAGI (reference sequence). CDR3 length equals 15 residues. CDR3 sequence (DNA): TGTGCCAGCAGCCTCCGTGGGCAGACTAACTATGGCTACACCTTC. Protein product: CASSLRGQTNYGYTF.

The chain recombines TRBV21-1 with TRBJ1-1. TRBV21-1 has pseudogene status. The CDR3 extends over 18 amino acids. CDR3 residues: CASSNAYEGRGMNTEAFF. The CDR3 DNA follows: TGTGCCAGCAGCAACGCCTACGAGGGCCGGGGGATGAACACTGAAGCTTTCTTT.